This T cell receptor beta chain was identified in a study of blood T cell repertoires in COVID-19. Across the study: Samples came from the United States, Italy and Spain, spanning acute and convalescent COVID-19.

This clone is a singleton in its sample. V lost 3 bases to trimming and J lost 0 bases, with 8 bases between them. The CDR3 covers 15 residues. Germline CDR1 and CDR2: MRHNA and SNTAGT. As handled by the study authors: Amplified reference gene primers provided the basis for estimating nucleated cell counts. Sequencing used immunoSEQ multiplex PCR; TCRdb keeps in-frame clones, though not all of them. The V and J calls and clone size were taken over from that table, and D and trimming were inferred from the DNA. This sample has under 150,000 clones, with around 89% found just once. The receptor was derived from a human donor in a cohort sampled during active COVID-19. The chain uses TRBV6-4 and TRBJ2-2; the D gene is possibly TRBD1 (6 bases). Sequenced: peripheral blood. CDR3 sequence: CASSETGSNTGELFF. The CDR3, as DNA: TGTGCCAGCAGTGAGACAGGTTCGAACACCGGGGAGCTGTTTTTT.